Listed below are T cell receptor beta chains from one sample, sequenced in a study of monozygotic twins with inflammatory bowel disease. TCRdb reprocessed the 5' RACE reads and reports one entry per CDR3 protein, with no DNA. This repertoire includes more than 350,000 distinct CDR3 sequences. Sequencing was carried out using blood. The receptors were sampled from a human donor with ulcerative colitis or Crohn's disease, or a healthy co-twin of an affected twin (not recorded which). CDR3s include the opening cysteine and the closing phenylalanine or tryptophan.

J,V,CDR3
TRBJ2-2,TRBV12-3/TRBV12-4,CASRGLVFTGELFF
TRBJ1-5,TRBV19,CASSSGEKQPQHF
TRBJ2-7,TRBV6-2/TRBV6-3,CASSYSKQGGDEQYF
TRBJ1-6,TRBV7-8,CASREQGSPNSPLHF
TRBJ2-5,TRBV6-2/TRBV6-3,CASSYGLAGVETQYF
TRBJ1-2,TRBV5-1,CASSLGDRPYGYTF
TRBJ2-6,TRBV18,CASSPSRTGFSGANVLTF
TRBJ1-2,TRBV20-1,CSPDREGNGYGYTF
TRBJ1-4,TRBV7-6,CASSLEGTRGKLFF
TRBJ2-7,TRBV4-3,CASSQDRGLADYEQYF
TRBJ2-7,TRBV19,CASSTTGGEQYF
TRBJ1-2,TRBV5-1,CASSLVEGYGYTF
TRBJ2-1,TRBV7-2,CASSLGIYDAGEGFF